The clone carrying this T cell receptor beta chain appeared many times. As yet, its antigen is unknown. A NOSPECS grade of at least 4, a Clinical Activity Score of at least 3 and duration under 3 months were recorded in ophthalmopathy patients. RNA transcripts were the template for amplifying TCR beta CDR3 regions. The primer set for the first-round RT-PCR of the TCR CDR3 was HTBI. TCRdb itself ran the multiplex PCR reads through MiXCR, one entry per CDR3 protein. The sample lists 500,000 or so distinct CDR3 sequences; approximately 17% were seen once. These data originate in a study of T cells in Graves' hyperthyroidism and ophthalmopathy. General study points: Blood samples included most of the expanded thyroid clonotypes exceeding 0.001.

This clonotype was obtained from a woman aged 18-29 years with Graves' ophthalmopathy. The specimen sequenced was blood.

The CDR3 sequence: CASSLRLGQGGETQYF. CDR3 bases: TGTGCCAGCAGTTTACGGCTTGGACAGGGAGGAGAGACCCAGTACTTC. The rearrangement joins TRBV12-3 or TRBV12-4 to TRBJ2-5; 8 bases are a match to TRBD1. The CDR3 totals 16 residues. The V and J ends lost 2 bases and 4 bases, in that order; junction bases with no gene match: 9.